Following are 28 T cell receptor beta chains from one sample sequenced in a study of post-analysis software for immune sequencing data. Study results and caveats: Among several TRBV segments more frequent in patients than controls were TRBV5-6, TRBV5-1 and TRBV20-1.

Antigen specificity for these receptors is unknown. Unique-molecular-identifier-tagged TCR beta cDNA libraries were used. TCRdb itself ran the PCR reads through MiXCR, one entry per CDR3 protein. The sample has around 400,000 distinct CDR3 sequences, less than 40% seen once. Source material: blood. Receptors originate from a girl aged 10-17 years with multiple sclerosis.

This chain links TRBV4-3 with TRBJ2-2, with D perhaps TRBD1 (6 bases). Germline CDR1 reads LGHNA; CDR2 reads YSLEER. The CDR3 runs 16 residues. Deletions cut 0 bases from V and 4 bases from J, with 12 bases between. The CDR3 region is CASSQDEGGSTGELFF. Here the CDR3 DNA reads TGCGCCAGCAGCCAAGACGAAGGGGGTAGCACCGGGGAGCTGTTTTTT.

This clonotype showed up just a few times. The chain combines TRBV4-1 with TRBJ2-5, with a tentative D call TRBD1 (7 bases). V was clipped by 1 base and J by 2 bases, with 17 bases between them. Looked up from germline, CDR1 is MGHRA and CDR2 is YSYEKL. This CDR3 comprises 17 residues. CDR3 loop: CASSQGPSRGDQETQYF. The CDR3 DNA reads TGCGCCAGCAGCCAAGGTCCTAGCAGGGGGGATCAAGAGACCCAGTACTTC.

The CDR3 sequence is CASSRTGSETQYF. The CDR3 DNA reads TGTGCCAGCAGTCGGACAGGGTCGGAGACCCAGTACTTC. This chain uses TRBV6-2 or TRBV6-3 with TRBJ2-5; 8 bases map to TRBD1. V was clipped by 5 bases and J by 5 bases; unmatched bases: 4. The CDR3 extends over 13 amino acids. Germline V lookup: CDR1 MNHEY, CDR2 SVGEGT.

This clonotype was found a few times. The chain joins TRBV7-8 to TRBJ2-4, with 15 nucleotides matching TRBD2. V was clipped by 5 bases and J by 0 bases; unmatched bases: 11. The CDR3 is 20 amino acids. Germline values: CDR1 SGHVS, CDR2 FQNEAQ. DNA for the CDR3: TGTGCCAGCAGCCCCGGGACTAGCGGGGGGATTATCATAGCCAAAAACATTCAGTACTTC. This sequence encodes CASSPGTSGGIIIAKNIQYF.

CDR3 residues: CSATPGVIAYEQYF. CDR3 coding DNA: TGCAGTGCTACCCCAGGGGTCATCGCCTACGAGCAGTACTTC. The chain is built from TRBV20-1 and TRBJ2-7, with D maybe TRBD1 (6 bases). V dropped 4 bases and J dropped 2 bases, with 15 bases sitting between them. Per the germline V gene, CDR1 is DFQATT and CDR2 is SNEGSKA (reference sequence). The CDR3 sequence is 14 residues long.

The gene calls are TRBV6-5 and TRBJ2-3; D remains unclear. There are 14 residues in the CDR3. The V end lost 6 bases, the J end lost 2 bases, and 12 bases lay between the germline ends. Germline CDR1 MNHEY, CDR2 SVGAGI. The CDR3 here is CASSTPGHTDTQYF. CDR3 coding DNA: TGTGCCAGCAGCACCCCCGGGCACACAGATACGCAGTATTTT.

The sample holds a few counts of this clonotype. The chain links TRBV15 to TRBJ2-5; D might be TRBD2 (6 bases). This CDR3 region has 16 residues. V was trimmed by 1 base and J by 0 bases, leaving 12 bases between them. From germline, CDR1 is LNHNV and CDR2 YYDKDF (reference sequence). This CDR3 is CATSRGLWGDQETQYF. CDR3 DNA sequence: TGTGCCACCAGCAGAGGACTTTGGGGGGACCAAGAGACCCAGTACTTC.

V is TRBV27 and J is TRBJ2-1; 9 bases line up with TRBD2. Germline CDR1 MNHEY, CDR2 SMNVEV (reference sequence). The junction had 14 bases not matched to a gene; V was cut back by 5 bases and J by 9 bases. CDR3 length: 16 residues. The CDR3 reads CASSLAGTGPYGEQFF. CDR3 nucleotides: TGTGCCAGCAGTCTAGCGGGGACGGGTCCCTACGGTGAGCAGTTCTTC.

There are a few counts of this clonotype. This chain joins TRBV29-1 and TRBJ1-1; 8 bases fit TRBD1. J lost 0 bases, V lost 3 bases, and 15 bases had no gene match. The CDR3 runs 18 residues. Germline-derived CDR1 and CDR2 are SQVTM and ANQGSEA. The CDR3 protein is CSVEDFTGTGAMNTEAFF. The CDR3 region has the DNA TGCAGCGTTGAGGACTTTACCGGGACAGGAGCCATGAACACTGAAGCTTTCTTT.

The genes are TRBV10-3 and TRBJ1-6, with unresolved D. The CDR3 loop spans 15 amino acids. V was pared by 4 bases and J by 8 bases, with 15 bases between. Germline CDR1 ENHRY, CDR2 SYGVKD. The CDR3 DNA sequence: TGTGCCATCAGTGGGCGGACCTTAGGAGATTCACCCCTCCACTTT. Amino acid sequence: CAISGRTLGDSPLHF.

The chain joins TRBV15 to TRBJ1-5; D might be TRBD1 (5 bases). In germline, CDR1 is LNHNV, CDR2 YYDKDF (reference sequence). The CDR3 runs 15 residues. The germline V and J ends were trimmed by 0 bases and 4 bases, with 10 bases remaining between them. CDR3 loop: CATSRDPGANQPQHF. The DNA for the CDR3 is TGTGCCACCAGCAGAGATCCTGGGGCTAATCAGCCCCAGCATTTT.

CDR3 region: CASSWDGSSYNEQFF. CDR3 nucleotide sequence: TGCGCCAGCAGCTGGGACGGCAGCTCCTACAATGAGCAGTTCTTC. J is TRBJ2-1 and V is TRBV5-1; D may match TRBD1 or TRBD2 (5 bases each). CDR3 size: 15 residues. The germline CDR1 and CDR2 sequences are SGHRS and YFSETQ. V lost 3 bases and J lost 0, with 10 bases in between.

The chain joins TRBV5-1 to TRBJ1-2; unclear D gene. V was pared by 6 bases and J by 5 bases, with 17 bases between. Germline CDR1 is SGHRS and CDR2 is YFSETQ. The CDR3 is 14 residues long. The DNA of the CDR3 is TGCGCCAGCACCCCTGGGGATGGACCTTATGGCTACACCTTC. This translates into CASTPGDGPYGYTF.

This clonotype occurred many times. CDR3 protein: CASSLGTNEQFF. In DNA, the CDR3 is TGCGCCAGCAGTCTGGGGACCAATGAGCAGTTCTTC. V and J are TRBV5-1 and TRBJ2-1; D might be TRBD1 or TRBD2, each matching 5 bases. V was cut by 5 bases and J by 6 bases, with 9 bases left in between. This CDR3 has 12 amino acids. From germline, CDR1 is SGHRS and CDR2 YFSETQ.

In its sample, this clonotype was seen a few times. This chain uses TRBV5-1 with TRBJ2-1, with D hard to call. Germline CDR1 SGHRS, CDR2 YFSETQ. V gave up 5 bases and J gave up 6 bases, with 15 bases separating them. The CDR3 runs to 14 residues. The CDR3 here is CASSSLDGPNEQFF. For the CDR3, the DNA is TGCGCCAGCAGTTCCCTGGACGGTCCCAATGAGCAGTTCTTC.

The rearrangement joins TRBV29-1 to TRBJ2-7; D call uncertain. The CDR3 consists of 13 residues. The V end lost 4 bases, the J end lost 0 bases, and 10 bases lay between the germline ends. From germline, CDR1 is SQVTM and CDR2 ANQGSEA. The CDR3 here is CSVVMYSSYEQYF. DNA of the CDR3: TGCAGCGTTGTTATGTACAGCTCCTACGAGCAGTACTTC.

Only a few counts were recorded for this clonotype. V gene TRBV3-1 combines with J gene TRBJ2-7, with 7 nucleotides matching TRBD1. Losses at the gene ends were 4 bases for V and 1 base for J; bases not matched to a gene: 4. Germline V CDR1 and CDR2: LGHDT, YNNKEL (reference sequence). The CDR3 contains 14 residues. The CDR3 bases are TGTGCCAGCAGCCCTCAGACAGGGTCCTACGAGCAGTACTTC. This sequence encodes CASSPQTGSYEQYF.

The rearrangement links TRBV4-3 to TRBJ2-3; D is perhaps TRBD2 (5 bases). CDR1 LGHNA and CDR2 YSLEER come from the germline V gene. This CDR3 is 15 amino acids long. The V end was cut by 0 bases, the J end by 5 bases, with 12 bases between. CDR3 DNA sequence: TGCGCCAGCAGCCAAGATGGGCTAGCTAGAGATACGCAGTATTTT. Translated, it gives CASSQDGLARDTQYF.

This chain joins TRBV4-2 and TRBJ1-6, with D uncertain. V lost 0 bases to trimming and J lost 7 bases, with 10 bases between them. The germline gives CDR1 LGHNA, CDR2 YNFKEQ. The CDR3 runs 15 residues. CDR3 nucleotides: TGTGCCAGCAGCCAAGATTATTGGGCCAATTCACCCCTCCACTTT. It specifies CASSQDYWANSPLHF.

DNA for the CDR3: TGTGCCAGCAGTGACTACGGCCGCTCGAACACTGAAGCTTTCTTT. This translates into CASSDYGRSNTEAFF. The chain joins TRBV12-3 or TRBV12-4 to TRBJ1-1; no clear D. The germline V and J ends were trimmed by 5 bases and 1 base, with 14 bases remaining between them. This CDR3 contains 15 residues.

This clonotype was counted between two and nine times. The chain has TRBV20-1 and TRBJ2-5, with 11 bases that match TRBD1. CDR1 and CDR2 (germline): DFQATT, SNEGSKA (reference sequence). The V segment lost 4 bases and the J segment 2 bases; nucleotides outside the gene matches: 3. The CDR3 runs 14 residues. CDR3 nucleotide sequence: TGCAGTGCTAATGGACAGGGGGCGCAAGAGACCCAGTACTTC. Protein: CSANGQGAQETQYF.

The J gene is TRBJ1-5, the V gene TRBV13; D gene uncertain. The V end lost 4 bases, the J end lost 9 bases, and 10 bases lay between the germline ends. The germline CDR1 and CDR2 sequences are PRHDT and FYEKMQ (reference sequence). CDR3 length: 12 residues. CDR3 in DNA: TGTGCCAGCAGCTCTCCCGGGTGGCCCCAGCATTTT. Amino acids: CASSSPGWPQHF.

This clonotype was counted a few times. V and J are TRBV12-3 or TRBV12-4 and TRBJ2-1; possibly TRBD2 for D (6 bases). The CDR3 extends over 16 amino acids. Trimming took 6 bases from V and 7 from J, leaving 22 bases between them. The CDR3: CASRTDRDSGGNEQFF. The CDR3 nucleotides are TGTGCCAGCAGGACGGACCGGGACTCTGGGGGGAATGAGCAGTTCTTC.

The J gene is TRBJ2-7, the V gene TRBV4-1, with D uncertain. There are 14 residues in the CDR3. CDR1 MGHRA and CDR2 YSYEKL come from the germline V gene. Trimming pared 3 bases from V and 1 base from J, leaving 10 bases between. The CDR3 DNA reads as TGCGCCAGCAGCCACCATGAAAGGTCCTACGAGCAGTACTTC. Amino acid sequence: CASSHHERSYEQYF.

CDR3 DNA: TGTGCCAGCAGCTTAGAACGCGGCCCCTACGAGCAGTACTTC. This encodes CASSLERGPYEQYF. This sequence joins TRBV11-2 and TRBJ2-7; D is uncertain. The CDR3 consists of 14 residues. V shed 0 bases and J shed 2 bases, with 8 bases lying between them. Germline values: CDR1 SGHAT, CDR2 FQNNGV.

The chain links TRBV7-6 to TRBJ2-3; D tentatively fits TRBD1 or TRBD2 (5 bases each). Looked up from germline, CDR1 is SGHVS and CDR2 is FNYEAQ. The V and J ends lost 1 base and 10 bases respectively, with 15 bases between them. CDR3 size: 14 residues. The CDR3 loop is CASSLVGESQAQYF. The CDR3 DNA reads TGTGCCAGCAGCTTAGTGGGGGAGTCCCAAGCGCAGTATTTT.

The chain has TRBV6-5 and TRBJ1-1; D is undetermined. Germline V gene lookup returns CDR1 MNHEY and CDR2 SVGAGI. Trimming removed 5 bases at V and 6 bases at J, with 10 bases between. The CDR3 runs to 12 residues. The CDR3: CASSDYTSEAFF. The CDR3 DNA reads as TGTGCCAGCAGTGATTACACGTCTGAAGCTTTCTTT.

The rearrangement joins TRBV2 to TRBJ2-7; D call uncertain. The germline CDR1 and CDR2 sequences are SNHLY and FYNNEI. V dropped 6 bases and J dropped 4 bases, with 4 bases sitting between them. The CDR3 runs 10 residues. CDR3 region: CASRGYEQYF. Here the CDR3 DNA reads TGTGCCAGCAGGGGGTACGAGCAGTACTTC. Using reference TRBV2 and TRBJ2-7 for the parts outside the CDR3, the full variable domain is EPEVTQTPSHQVTQMGQEVILRCVPISNHLYFYWYRQILGQKVEFLVSFYNNEISEKSEIFDDQFSVERPDGSNFTLKIRSTKLEDSAMYFCASRGYEQYFGPGTRLTVT.